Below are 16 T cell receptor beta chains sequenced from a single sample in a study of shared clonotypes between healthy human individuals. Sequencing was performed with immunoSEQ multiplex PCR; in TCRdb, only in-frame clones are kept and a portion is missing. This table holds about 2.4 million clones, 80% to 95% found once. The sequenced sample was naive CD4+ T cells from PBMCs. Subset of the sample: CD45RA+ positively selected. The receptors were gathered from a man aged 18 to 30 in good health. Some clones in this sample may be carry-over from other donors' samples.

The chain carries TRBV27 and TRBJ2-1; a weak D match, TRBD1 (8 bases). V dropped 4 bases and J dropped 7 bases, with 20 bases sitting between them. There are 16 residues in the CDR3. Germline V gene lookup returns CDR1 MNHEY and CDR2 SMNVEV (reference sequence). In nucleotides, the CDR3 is TGTGCCAGCAGTTCCGGGGGGCAGGGGGCTGAGAATGAGCAGTTCTTC. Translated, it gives CASSSGGQGAENEQFF.

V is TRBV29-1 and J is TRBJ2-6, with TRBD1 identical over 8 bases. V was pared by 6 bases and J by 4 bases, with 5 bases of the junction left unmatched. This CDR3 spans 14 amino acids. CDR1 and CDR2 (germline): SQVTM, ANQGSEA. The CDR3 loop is CSVGQVPGANVLTF. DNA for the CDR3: TGCAGCGTGGGACAGGTCCCCGGGGCCAACGTCCTGACTTTC.

Written as DNA, the CDR3 is TGTGCCAGCGAGATCAGGGGAGTAGGCGGCTACACCTTC. This translates into CASEIRGVGGYTF. The J gene is TRBJ1-2, the V gene TRBV6-1, with D perhaps TRBD1 (6 bases). CDR3 length equals 13 residues. V was cut by 8 bases and J by 8 bases, with 18 bases left in between. CDR1 MNHNS and CDR2 SASEGT come from the germline V gene.

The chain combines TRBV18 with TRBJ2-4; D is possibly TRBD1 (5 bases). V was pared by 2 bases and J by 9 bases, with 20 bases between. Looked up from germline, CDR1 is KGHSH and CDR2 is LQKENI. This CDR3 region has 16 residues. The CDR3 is CASSPGAVGFSGIQYF. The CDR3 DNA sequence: TGTGCCAGCTCACCAGGGGCCGTGGGATTCTCCGGCATTCAGTACTTC.

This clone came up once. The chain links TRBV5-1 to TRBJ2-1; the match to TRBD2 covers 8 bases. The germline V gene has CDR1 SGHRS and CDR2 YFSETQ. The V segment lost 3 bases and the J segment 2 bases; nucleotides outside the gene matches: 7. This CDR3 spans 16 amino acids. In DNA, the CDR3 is TGCGCCAGCAGCTCCCCTAGCGGGCGACCCTACAATGAGCAGTTCTTC. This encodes CASSSPSGRPYNEQFF.

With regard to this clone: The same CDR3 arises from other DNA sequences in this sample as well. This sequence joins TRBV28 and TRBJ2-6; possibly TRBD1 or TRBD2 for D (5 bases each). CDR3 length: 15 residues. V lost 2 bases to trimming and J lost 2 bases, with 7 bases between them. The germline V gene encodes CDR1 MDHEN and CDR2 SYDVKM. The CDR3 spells CASSLGGAGANVLTF. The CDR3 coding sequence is TGTGCCAGCAGTTTAGGGGGTGCTGGGGCCAACGTCCTGACTTTC.

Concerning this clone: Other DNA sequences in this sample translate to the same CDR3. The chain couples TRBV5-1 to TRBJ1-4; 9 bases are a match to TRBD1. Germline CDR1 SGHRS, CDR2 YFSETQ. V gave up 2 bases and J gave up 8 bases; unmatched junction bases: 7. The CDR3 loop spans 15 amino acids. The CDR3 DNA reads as TGCGCCAGCAGCTTATCACAGGGGGCTAGGGAAAAACTGTTTTTT. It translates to CASSLSQGAREKLFF.

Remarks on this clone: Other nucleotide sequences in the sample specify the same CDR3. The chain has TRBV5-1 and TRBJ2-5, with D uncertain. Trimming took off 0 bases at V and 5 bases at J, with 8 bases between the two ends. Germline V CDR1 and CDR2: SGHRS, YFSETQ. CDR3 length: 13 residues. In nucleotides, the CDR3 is TGCGCCAGCAGCTTGGTGGTTAGGGAGACCCAGTACTTC. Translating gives CASSLVVRETQYF.

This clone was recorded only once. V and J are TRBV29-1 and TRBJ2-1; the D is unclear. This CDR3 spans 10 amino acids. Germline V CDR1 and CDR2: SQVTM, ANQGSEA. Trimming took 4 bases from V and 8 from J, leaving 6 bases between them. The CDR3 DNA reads TGCAGCGTTGGTATCTATGAGCAGTTCTTC. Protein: CSVGIYEQFF.

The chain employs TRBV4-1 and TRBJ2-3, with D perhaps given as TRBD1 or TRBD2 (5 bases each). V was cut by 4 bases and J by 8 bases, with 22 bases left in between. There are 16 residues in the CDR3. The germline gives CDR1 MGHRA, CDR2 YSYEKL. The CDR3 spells CASSPPRDLRSGTQYF. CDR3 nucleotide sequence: TGCGCCAGCAGCCCACCCCGGGACCTTCGCTCGGGTACGCAGTATTTT.

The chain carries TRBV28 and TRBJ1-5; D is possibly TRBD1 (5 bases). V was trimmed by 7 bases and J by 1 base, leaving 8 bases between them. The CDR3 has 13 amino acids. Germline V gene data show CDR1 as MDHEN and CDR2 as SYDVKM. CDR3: CASKGRSNQPQHF. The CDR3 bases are TGTGCCAGCAAGGGACGGAGCAATCAGCCCCAGCATTTT. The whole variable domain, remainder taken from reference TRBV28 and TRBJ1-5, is DVKVTQSSRYLVKRTGEKVFLECVQDMDHENMFWYRQDPGLGLRLIYFSYDVKMKEKGDIPEGYSVSREKKERFSLILESASTNQTSMYLCASKGRSNQPQHFGDGTRLSIL.

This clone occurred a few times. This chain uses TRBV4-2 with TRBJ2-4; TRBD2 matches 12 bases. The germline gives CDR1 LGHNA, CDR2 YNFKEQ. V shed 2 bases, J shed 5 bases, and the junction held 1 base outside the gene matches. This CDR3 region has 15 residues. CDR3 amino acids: CASSQSSGRENIQYF. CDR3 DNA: TGTGCCAGCAGCCAATCTAGCGGGAGGGAAAACATTCAGTACTTC.

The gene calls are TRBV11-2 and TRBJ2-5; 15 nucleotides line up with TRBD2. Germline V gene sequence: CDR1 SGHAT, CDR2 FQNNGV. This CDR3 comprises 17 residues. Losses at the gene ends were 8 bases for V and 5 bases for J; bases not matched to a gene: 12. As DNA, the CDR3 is TGTGCCAGCGTGGTGGGGACTAGCGGGAGGTTCAGTGAGACCCAGTACTTC. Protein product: CASVVGTSGRFSETQYF.

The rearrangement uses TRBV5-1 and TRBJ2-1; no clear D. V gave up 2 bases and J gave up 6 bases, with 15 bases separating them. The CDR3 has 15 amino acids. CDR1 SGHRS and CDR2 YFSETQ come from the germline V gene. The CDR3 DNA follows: TGCGCCAGCAGCTTAGGTGAGCGCGGAAGCAATGAGCAGTTCTTC. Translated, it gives CASSLGERGSNEQFF. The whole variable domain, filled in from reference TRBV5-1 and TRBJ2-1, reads KAGVTQTPRYLIKTRGQQVTLSCSPISGHRSVSWYQQTPGQGLQFLFEYFSETQRNKGNFPGRFSGRQFSNSRSEMNVSTLELGDSALYLCASSLGERGSNEQFFGPGTRLTVL.

The CDR3 DNA is TGTGCCAGCGGGACAGGTCGGGAGGGGAGCTACACCTTC. This sequence encodes CASGTGREGSYTF. This chain uses TRBV7-9 with TRBJ1-2; 8 bases agree with TRBD1. The CDR3 loop spans 13 amino acids. Germline values: CDR1 SEHNR, CDR2 FQNEAQ (reference sequence). V trimming: 8 bases; J trimming: 9 bases; junction bases outside the gene matches: 11. The whole variable domain, remainder taken from reference TRBV7-9 and TRBJ1-2, is DTGVSQNPRHKITKRGQNVTFRCDPISEHNRLYWYRQTLGQGPEFLTYFQNEAQLEKSRLLSDRFSAERPKGSFSTLEIQRTEQGDSAMYLCASGTGREGSYTFGSGTRLTVV.

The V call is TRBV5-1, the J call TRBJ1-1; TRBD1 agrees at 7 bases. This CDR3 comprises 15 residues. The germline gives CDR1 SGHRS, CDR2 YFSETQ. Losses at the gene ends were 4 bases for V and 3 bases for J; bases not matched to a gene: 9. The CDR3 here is CASSHYDRVDTEAFF. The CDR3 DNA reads TGCGCCAGCAGCCATTATGACAGGGTAGACACTGAAGCTTTCTTT.